This T cell receptor (beta chain) was retrieved from a study of blood T cells in healthy people across ages. A J-beta primer mix and a sample-barcoded 5' primer were used in a second PCR of roughly 6 to 12 cycles. MiXCR was run by TCRdb on the 5' RACE reads, yielding one entry per CDR3 protein. The sample holds 800,000 to 950,000 distinct CDR3 sequences, 25% to 30% seen once. Per germline, CDR1 LGHNA and CDR2 YSLEER. The CDR3 has 17 residues. After removal of 0 bases from V and 4 bases from J, the junction contained 9 bases not matched to a gene. Another study also made use of these data, one on T cells of mothers and their children.

This TCR derives from a woman aged 35 to 49 in good health. Sequenced: blood. The V call is TRBV4-3, the J call TRBJ1-1; TRBD1 agrees at 9 bases. For the CDR3, the DNA is TGCGCCAGCAGCCAAGAATGGGGAGACAGGGGGTTCACTGAAGCTTTCTTT. Amino acids: CASSQEWGDRGFTEAFF.